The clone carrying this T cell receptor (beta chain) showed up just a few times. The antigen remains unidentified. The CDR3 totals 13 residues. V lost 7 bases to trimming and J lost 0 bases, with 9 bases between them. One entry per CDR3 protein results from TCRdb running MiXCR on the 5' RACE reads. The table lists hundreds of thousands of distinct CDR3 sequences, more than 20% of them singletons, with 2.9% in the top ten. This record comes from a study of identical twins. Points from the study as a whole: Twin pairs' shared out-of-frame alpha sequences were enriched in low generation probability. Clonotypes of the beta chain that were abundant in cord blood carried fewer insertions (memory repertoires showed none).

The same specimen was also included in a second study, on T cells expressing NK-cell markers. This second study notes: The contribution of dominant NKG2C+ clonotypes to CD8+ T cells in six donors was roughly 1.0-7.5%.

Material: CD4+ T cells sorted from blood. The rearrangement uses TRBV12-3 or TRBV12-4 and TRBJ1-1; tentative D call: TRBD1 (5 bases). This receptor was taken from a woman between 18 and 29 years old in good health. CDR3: CASKQGLNTEAFF. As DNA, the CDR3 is TGTGCCAGCAAGCAGGGACTGAACACTGAAGCTTTCTTT.